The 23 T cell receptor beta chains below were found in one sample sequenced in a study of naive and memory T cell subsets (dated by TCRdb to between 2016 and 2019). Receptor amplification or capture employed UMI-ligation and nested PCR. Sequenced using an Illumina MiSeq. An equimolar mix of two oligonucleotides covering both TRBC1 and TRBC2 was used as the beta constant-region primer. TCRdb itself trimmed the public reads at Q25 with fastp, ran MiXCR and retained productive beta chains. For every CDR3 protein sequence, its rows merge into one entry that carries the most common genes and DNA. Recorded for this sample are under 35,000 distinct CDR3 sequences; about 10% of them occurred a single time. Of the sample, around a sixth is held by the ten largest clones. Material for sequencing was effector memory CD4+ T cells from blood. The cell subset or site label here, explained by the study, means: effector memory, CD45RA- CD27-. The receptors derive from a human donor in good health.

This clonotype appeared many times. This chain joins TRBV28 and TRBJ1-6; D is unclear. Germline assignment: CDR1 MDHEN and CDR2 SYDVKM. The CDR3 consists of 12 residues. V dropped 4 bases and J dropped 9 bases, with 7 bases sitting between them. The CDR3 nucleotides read TGTGCCAGCAGTTCCCCCACTTCACCCCTCCACTTT. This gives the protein CASSSPTSPLHF.

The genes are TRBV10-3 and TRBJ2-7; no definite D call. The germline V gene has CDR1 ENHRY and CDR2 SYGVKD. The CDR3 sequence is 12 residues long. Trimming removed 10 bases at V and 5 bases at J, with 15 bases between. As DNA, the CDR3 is TGTGCCACCTCATCCCGTGGGGACGAGCAGTACTTC. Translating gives CATSSRGDEQYF.

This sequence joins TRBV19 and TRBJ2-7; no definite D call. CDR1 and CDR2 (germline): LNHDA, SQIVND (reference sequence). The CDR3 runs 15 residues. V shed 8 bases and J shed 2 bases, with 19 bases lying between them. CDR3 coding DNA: TGTGCCAGTTCCCGTGCACAGAAAATTCCCTACGAGCAGTACTTC. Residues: CASSRAQKIPYEQYF. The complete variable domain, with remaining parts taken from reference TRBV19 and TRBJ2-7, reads DGGITQSPKYLFRKEGQNVTLSCEQNLNHDAMYWYRQDPGQGLRLIYYSQIVNDFQKGDIAEGYSVSREKKESFPLTVTSAQKNPTAFYLCASSRAQKIPYEQYFGPGTRLTVT.

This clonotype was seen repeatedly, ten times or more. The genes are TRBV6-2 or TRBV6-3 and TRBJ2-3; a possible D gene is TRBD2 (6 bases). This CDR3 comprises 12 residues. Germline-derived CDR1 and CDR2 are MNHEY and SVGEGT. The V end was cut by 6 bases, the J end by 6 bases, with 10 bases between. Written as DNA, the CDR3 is TGTGCCAGCAGCGGGACTCTGGATACGCAGTATTTT. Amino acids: CASSGTLDTQYF.

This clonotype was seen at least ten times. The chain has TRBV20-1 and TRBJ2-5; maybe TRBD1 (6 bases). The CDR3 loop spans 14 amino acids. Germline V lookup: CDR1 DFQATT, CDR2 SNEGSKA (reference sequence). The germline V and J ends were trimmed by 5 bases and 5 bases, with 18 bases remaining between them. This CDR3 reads CSAPQQGALETQYF. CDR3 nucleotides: TGCAGTGCTCCGCAACAGGGCGCGTTGGAGACCCAGTACTTC.

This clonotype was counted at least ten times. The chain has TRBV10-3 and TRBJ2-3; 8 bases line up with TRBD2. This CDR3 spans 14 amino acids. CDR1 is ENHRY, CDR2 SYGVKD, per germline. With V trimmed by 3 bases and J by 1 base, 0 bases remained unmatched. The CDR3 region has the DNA TGTGCCATCAGTGAAGCGGGGGGCACAGATACGCAGTATTTT. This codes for CAISEAGGTDTQYF.

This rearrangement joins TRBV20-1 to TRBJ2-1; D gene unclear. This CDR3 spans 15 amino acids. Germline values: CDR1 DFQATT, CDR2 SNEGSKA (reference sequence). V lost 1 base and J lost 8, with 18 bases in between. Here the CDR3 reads CSARVPGAVAHEQFF. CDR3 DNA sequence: TGCAGTGCTAGAGTGCCAGGTGCGGTAGCACATGAGCAGTTCTTC.

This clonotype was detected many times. CDR3 in DNA: TGTGCCAGCAGCTTAGCAAGAGGGGGAGCCGGAGAGACCCAGTACTTC. Translation gives CASSLARGGAGETQYF. V and J are TRBV7-6 and TRBJ2-5, with D maybe TRBD1 (6 bases). Per the germline V gene, CDR1 is SGHVS and CDR2 is FNYEAQ. This CDR3 region has 16 residues. V lost 0 bases and J lost 4, with 15 bases in between. The complete variable domain, with remaining parts taken from reference TRBV7-6 and TRBJ2-5, reads GAGVSQSPRYKVTKRGQDVALRCDPISGHVSLYWYRQALGQGPEFLTYFNYEAQQDKSGLPNDRFSAERPEGSISTLTIQRTEQRDSAMYRCASSLARGGAGETQYFGPGTRLLVL.

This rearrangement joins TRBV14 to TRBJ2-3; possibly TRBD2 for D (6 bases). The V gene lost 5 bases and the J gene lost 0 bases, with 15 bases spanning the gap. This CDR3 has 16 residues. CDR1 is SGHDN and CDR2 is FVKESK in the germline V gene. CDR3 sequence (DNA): TGTGCCAGCAGCGCCCGGGACTTCCTAAGCACAGATACGCAGTATTTT. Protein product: CASSARDFLSTDTQYF.

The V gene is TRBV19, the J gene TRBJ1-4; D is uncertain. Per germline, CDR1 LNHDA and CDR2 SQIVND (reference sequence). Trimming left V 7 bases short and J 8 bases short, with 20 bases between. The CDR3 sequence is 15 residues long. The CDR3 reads CASTPRIGTPEKLFF. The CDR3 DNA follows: TGTGCCAGTACCCCGAGGATAGGAACTCCCGAAAAACTGTTTTTT.

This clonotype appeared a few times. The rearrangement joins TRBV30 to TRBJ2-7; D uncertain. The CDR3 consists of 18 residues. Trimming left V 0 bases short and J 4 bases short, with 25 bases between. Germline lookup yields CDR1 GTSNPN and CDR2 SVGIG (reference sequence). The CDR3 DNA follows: TGTGCCTGGAGTGTCCGGTCCCCCCCAATCCCCCCCAGTTACGAGCAGTACTTC. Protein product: CAWSVRSPPIPPSYEQYF. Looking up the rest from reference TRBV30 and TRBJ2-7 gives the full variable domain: SQTIHQWPATLVQPVGSPLSLECTVEGTSNPNLYWYRQAAGRGLQLLFYSVGIGQISSEVPQNLSASRPQDRQFILSSKKLLLSDSGFYLCAWSVRSPPIPPSYEQYFGPGTRLTVT.

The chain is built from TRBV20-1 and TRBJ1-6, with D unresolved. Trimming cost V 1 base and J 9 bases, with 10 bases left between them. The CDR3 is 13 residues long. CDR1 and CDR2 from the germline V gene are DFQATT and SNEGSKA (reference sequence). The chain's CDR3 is CSARASVGSPLHF. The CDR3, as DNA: TGCAGTGCTAGAGCCTCGGTCGGTTCACCCCTCCACTTT.

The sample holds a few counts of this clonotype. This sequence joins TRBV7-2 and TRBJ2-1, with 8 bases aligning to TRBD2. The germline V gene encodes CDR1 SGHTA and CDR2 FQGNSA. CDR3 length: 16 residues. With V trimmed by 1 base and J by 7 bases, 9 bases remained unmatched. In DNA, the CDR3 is TGTGCCAGCAGCTTAGATGTTGCGGGGGGCAGGAATGAGCAGTTCTTC. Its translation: CASSLDVAGGRNEQFF.

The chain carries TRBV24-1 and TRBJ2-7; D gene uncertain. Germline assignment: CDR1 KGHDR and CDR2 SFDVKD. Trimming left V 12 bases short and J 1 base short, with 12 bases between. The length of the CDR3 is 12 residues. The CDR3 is CAAGDGSYEQYF. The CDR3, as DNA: TGTGCCGCTGGCGACGGTTCCTACGAGCAGTACTTC.

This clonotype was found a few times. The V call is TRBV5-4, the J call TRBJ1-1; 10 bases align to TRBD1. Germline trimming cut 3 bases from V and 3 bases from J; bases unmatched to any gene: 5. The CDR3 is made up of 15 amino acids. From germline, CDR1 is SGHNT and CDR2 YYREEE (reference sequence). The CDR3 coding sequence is TGTGCCAGCAGCTCTCCCGGACAGGGGGACACTGAAGCTTTCTTT. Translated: CASSSPGQGDTEAFF. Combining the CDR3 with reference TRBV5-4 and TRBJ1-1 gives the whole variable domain ETGVTQSPTHLIKTRGQQVTLRCSSQSGHNTVSWYQQALGQGPQFIFQYYREEENGRGNFPPRFSGLQFPNYSSELNVNALELDDSALYLCASSSPGQGDTEAFFGQGTRLTVV.

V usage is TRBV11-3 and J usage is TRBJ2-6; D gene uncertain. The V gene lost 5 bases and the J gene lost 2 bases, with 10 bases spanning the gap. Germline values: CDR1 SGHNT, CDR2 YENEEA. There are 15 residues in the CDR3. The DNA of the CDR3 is TGTGCCAGCAGCCCCGGGCAGACTGGGGCCAACGTCCTGACTTTC. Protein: CASSPGQTGANVLTF.

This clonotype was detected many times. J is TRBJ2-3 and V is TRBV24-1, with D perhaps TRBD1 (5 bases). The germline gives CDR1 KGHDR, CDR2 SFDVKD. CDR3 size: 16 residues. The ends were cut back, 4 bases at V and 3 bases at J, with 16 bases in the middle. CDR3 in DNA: TGTGCCACCAGTGAAGCACTACAGGCAAAAACAGATACGCAGTATTTT. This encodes CATSEALQAKTDTQYF.

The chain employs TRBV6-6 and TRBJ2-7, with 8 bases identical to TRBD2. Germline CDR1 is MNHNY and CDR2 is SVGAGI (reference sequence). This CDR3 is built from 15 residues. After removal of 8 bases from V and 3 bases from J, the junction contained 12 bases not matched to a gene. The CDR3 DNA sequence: TGTGCCAGCGCTCAAAGGACCGGGACTAGCTACGAGCAGTACTTC. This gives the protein CASAQRTGTSYEQYF.

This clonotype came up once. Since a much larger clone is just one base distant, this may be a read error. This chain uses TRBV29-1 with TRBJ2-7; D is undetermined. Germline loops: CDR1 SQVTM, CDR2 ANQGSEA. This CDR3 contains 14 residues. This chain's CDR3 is CCVATSLSSYEQYF. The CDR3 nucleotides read TGCTGCGTGGCGACATCTTTAAGCTCCTACGAGCAGTACTTC.

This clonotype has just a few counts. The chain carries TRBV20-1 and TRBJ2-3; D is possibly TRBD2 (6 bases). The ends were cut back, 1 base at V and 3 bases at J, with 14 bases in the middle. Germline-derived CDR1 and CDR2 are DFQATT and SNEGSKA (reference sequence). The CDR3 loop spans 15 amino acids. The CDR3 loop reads CSARVAGIRTDTQYF. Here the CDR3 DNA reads TGCAGTGCTAGAGTGGCGGGGATCCGTACAGATACGCAGTATTTT.

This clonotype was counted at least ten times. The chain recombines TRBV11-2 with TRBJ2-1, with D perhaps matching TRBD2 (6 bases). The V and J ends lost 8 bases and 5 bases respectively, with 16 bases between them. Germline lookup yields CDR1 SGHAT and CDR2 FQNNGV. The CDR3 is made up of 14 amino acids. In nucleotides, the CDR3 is TGTGCCAGCGCGGGGCAGGGTAGGCACAATGAGCAGTTCTTC. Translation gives CASAGQGRHNEQFF.

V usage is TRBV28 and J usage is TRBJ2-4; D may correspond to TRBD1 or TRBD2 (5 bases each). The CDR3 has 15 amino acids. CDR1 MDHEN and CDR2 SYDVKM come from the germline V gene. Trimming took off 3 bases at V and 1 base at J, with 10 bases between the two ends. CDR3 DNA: TGTGCCAGCAGTTTCCCCGGGGCTGCCAAAAACATTCAGTACTTC. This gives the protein CASSFPGAAKNIQYF.

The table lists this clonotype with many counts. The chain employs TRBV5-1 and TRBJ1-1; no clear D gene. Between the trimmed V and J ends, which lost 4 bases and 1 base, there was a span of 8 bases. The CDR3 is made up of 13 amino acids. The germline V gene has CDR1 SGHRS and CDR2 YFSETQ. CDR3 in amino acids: CASSVDANTEAFF. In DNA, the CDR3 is TGCGCCAGCAGCGTGGACGCGAACACTGAAGCTTTCTTT.